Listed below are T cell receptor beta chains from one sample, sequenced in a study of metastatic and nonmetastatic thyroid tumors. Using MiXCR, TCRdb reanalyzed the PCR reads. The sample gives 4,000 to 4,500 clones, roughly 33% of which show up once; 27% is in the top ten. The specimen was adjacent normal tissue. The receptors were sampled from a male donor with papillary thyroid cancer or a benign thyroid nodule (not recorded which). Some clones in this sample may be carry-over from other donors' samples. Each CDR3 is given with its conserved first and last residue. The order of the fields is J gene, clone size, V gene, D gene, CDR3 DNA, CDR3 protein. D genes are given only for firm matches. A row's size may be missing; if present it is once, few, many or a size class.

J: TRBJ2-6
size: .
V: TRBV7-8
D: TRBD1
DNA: TGTGCCAGCAGTCCACAGGGGCTGGACTTCTCTGGTGCCAACGTCCTGACTTTC
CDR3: CASSPQGLDFSGANVLTF

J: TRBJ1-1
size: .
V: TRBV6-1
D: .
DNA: TGTGCCAGCAGTCTACAGGGCAGTGGGACTGAAGCTTTCTTT
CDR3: CASSLQGSGTEAFF

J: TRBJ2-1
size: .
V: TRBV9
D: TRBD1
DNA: TGTGCCAGCAGTGAGACAGGGGACGGCGAGGATGAGCAGTTCTTC
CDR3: CASSETGDGEDEQFF

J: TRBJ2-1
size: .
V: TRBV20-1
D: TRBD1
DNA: TGCAGTGCTATTCCACAGGGGTTTGAGCAGTTCTTC
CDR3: CSAIPQGFEQFF

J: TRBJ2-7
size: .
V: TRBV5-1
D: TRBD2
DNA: TGCGCCAGCAAGGGGACTAGCGGGAACAACTACGAGCAGTACTTC
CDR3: CASKGTSGNNYEQYF

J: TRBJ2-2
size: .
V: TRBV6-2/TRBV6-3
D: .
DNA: TGTGCCAGCAGGAGGGGGAACACCGGGGAGCTGTTTTTT
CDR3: CASRRGNTGELFF

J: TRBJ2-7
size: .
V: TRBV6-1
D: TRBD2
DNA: TGTGCCAGCAGTAAGACTAGCGGGAGGGCCTACGAGCAGTACTTC
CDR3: CASSKTSGRAYEQYF

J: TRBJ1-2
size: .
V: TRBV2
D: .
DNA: TGTGCCAGCAGGGGGAGGGGATACGGCTACACCTTC
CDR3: CASRGRGYGYTF

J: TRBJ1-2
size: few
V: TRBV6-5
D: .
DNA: TGTGCCAGCAGTTATAAGAGGTACCGTGGCTACACCTTC
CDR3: CASSYKRYRGYTF

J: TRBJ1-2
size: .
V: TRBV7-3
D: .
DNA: TGTGCCAGCAGCTTAACGGTGGACTATGGCTACACCTTC
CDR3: CASSLTVDYGYTF

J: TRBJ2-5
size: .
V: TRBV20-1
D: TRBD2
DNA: TGCAGTGCTAGATCCTCGCCCGGGACTAGCGGAGGCCGGCGAGAGACCCAGTACTTC
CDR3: CSARSSPGTSGGRRETQYF

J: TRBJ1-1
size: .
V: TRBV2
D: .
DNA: TGTGCCAGCAGTTTAACTCGGGAAATTGGGGTGTACACTGAAGCTTTCTTT
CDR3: CASSLTREIGVYTEAFF

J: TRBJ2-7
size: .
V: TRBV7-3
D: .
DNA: TGTGCCAGCAGCTTAGCCGGGACTGCCGAGCAGTACTTC
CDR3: CASSLAGTAEQYF

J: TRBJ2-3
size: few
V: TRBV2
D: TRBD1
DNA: TGTGCCAGCAGTGGGGACAGGGAGGATACGCAGTATTTT
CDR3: CASSGDREDTQYF

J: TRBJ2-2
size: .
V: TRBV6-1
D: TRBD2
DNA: TGTGCCAGCAGTCTTCTAGCGGGAGGATACACCGGGGAGCTGTTTTTT
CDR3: CASSLLAGGYTGELFF

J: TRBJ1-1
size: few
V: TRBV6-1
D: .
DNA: TGTGCCAGCATCCCCACAGGGCTAAACACTGAAGCTTTCTTT
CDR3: CASIPTGLNTEAFF